There are a few counts of the clone carrying this TCR beta chain. The germline gives CDR1 SEHNR, CDR2 FQNEAQ (reference sequence). Trimming took 5 bases from V and 2 from J, leaving 14 bases between them. This CDR3 spans 15 amino acids. Study processing details: Nucleated cell counts were estimated from reference gene primer amplification. The method was immunoSEQ multiplex PCR; TCRdb's version includes in-frame clones alone and lacks a portion of them. The V and J calls and the clone size are those of that table, but D and trimming were determined from the DNA. The repertoire holds roughly 77,000 clones, with 76% as singletons. One Seattle source followed patients from active infection through their disease course. This sample is part of a study of blood T cell repertoires in COVID-19. The overall study: Both acute and convalescent COVID-19 samples were obtained from the United States, Italy and Spain. From T cells, B-cell-depleted T cells, or PBMCs came the material, which was cDNA or gDNA.

The source of this sequence is a man aged 55 to 70 with COVID-19, enrolled during active disease. This chain joins TRBV7-9 and TRBJ2-3, with D unresolved. Sequenced material: peripheral blood. The CDR3 spells CASSLSRVTTDTQYF. The CDR3 DNA follows: TGTGCCAGCAGCCTTAGCAGAGTGACCACAGATACGCAGTATTTT. The whole variable domain, filled in from reference TRBV7-9 and TRBJ2-3, reads DTGVSQNPRHKITKRGQNVTFRCDPISEHNRLYWYRQTLGQGPEFLTYFQNEAQLEKSRLLSDRFSAERPKGSFSTLEIQRTEQGDSAMYLCASSLSRVTTDTQYFGPGTRLTVL.